A single sample gave rise to the 21 T cell receptor beta chains below, sequenced in a study of neoadjuvant nivolumab and ipilimumab in lung cancer. This table comes from immunoSEQ multiplex PCR, and its TCRdb copy is limited to in-frame clones, with some not included. The table lists 15,000 to 20,000 clones, around 87% of them singletons. This specimen consisted of peripheral blood, obtained before neoadjuvant nivolumab, alone or with ipilimumab. All receptors derive from an adult with non-small cell lung cancer.

The J gene is TRBJ1-5, the V gene TRBV7-9, with TRBD1 identical over 10 bases. The CDR3 is made up of 15 amino acids. Trimming removed 6 bases from V and 7 bases from J; junction bases left unmatched: 9. Germline assignment: CDR1 SEHNR and CDR2 FQNEAQ (reference sequence). The CDR3 region has the DNA TGTGCCAGCAGTCCAGGACAGGGGGAAGGGCAGCCCCAGCATTTT. It encodes CASSPGQGEGQPQHF. Drawing the rest from reference TRBV7-9 and TRBJ1-5, the complete variable domain is DTGVSQNPRHKITKRGQNVTFRCDPISEHNRLYWYRQTLGQGPEFLTYFQNEAQLEKSRLLSDRFSAERPKGSFSTLEIQRTEQGDSAMYLCASSPGQGEGQPQHFGDGTRLSIL.

The chain combines TRBV7-9 with TRBJ1-3, with no clear D. V gave up 5 bases and J gave up 3 bases, with 14 bases separating them. There are 15 residues in the CDR3. Germline CDR1 and CDR2: SEHNR and FQNEAQ (reference sequence). The CDR3 loop reads CASSPTKSRGNTIYF. CDR3 sequence (DNA): TGTGCCAGCAGCCCCACCAAGAGTCGTGGAAACACCATATATTTT.

The chain links TRBV30 to TRBJ2-3; D might be TRBD2 (6 bases). Germline CDR1 GTSNPN, CDR2 SVGIG (reference sequence). V lost 7 bases and J 6 bases, leaving 20 bases between the germline ends. The length of the CDR3 is 14 residues. CDR3 amino acids: CASSEFGGDDTQYF. Here the CDR3 DNA reads TGTGCCTCTTCGGAGTTCGGGGGTGACGATACGCAGTATTTT. The full variable domain, in which reference TRBV30 and TRBJ2-3 provide the parts outside the CDR3, is SQTIHQWPATLVQPVGSPLSLECTVEGTSNPNLYWYRQAAGRGLQLLFYSVGIGQISSEVPQNLSASRPQDRQFILSSKKLLLSDSGFYLCASSEFGGDDTQYFGPGTRLTVL.

This clone was found a few times. The chain joins TRBV9 to TRBJ1-1; 9 bases match TRBD1. J was trimmed by 1 base and V by 0 bases; bases with no gene match: 4. From germline, CDR1 is SGDLS and CDR2 YYNGEE. The CDR3 extends over 16 amino acids. CDR3 region: CASSVGRTGANTEAFF. The CDR3 coding sequence is TGTGCCAGCAGCGTAGGGAGGACAGGGGCGAACACTGAAGCTTTCTTT.

This chain uses TRBV30 with TRBJ2-3; no firm D call. The CDR3 loop spans 14 amino acids. The V and J ends lost 0 bases and 0 bases respectively, with 7 bases between them. Germline CDR1 is GTSNPN and CDR2 is SVGIG (reference sequence). CDR3 residues: CAWSVFSSTDTQYF. The DNA for the CDR3 is TGTGCCTGGAGTGTCTTCAGCAGCACAGATACGCAGTATTTT.

The J gene is TRBJ2-2, the V gene TRBV7-2, with TRBD1 as a possible D gene (5 bases). V lost 7 bases and J lost 6, with 15 bases in between. Germline CDR1 and CDR2: SGHTA and FQGNSA. The CDR3 runs to 14 residues. The CDR3 reads CASTGQGLAGELFF. As DNA, the CDR3 is TGTGCCAGCACCGGGCAGGGCTTGGCCGGGGAGCTGTTTTTT.

The chain combines TRBV5-1 with TRBJ2-1, with TRBD2 matching over 10 bases. V was clipped by 4 bases and J by 9 bases; unmatched bases: 16. The CDR3 is made up of 17 amino acids. The V gene's germline CDR1 is SGHRS and CDR2 YFSETQ. CDR3 sequence: CASSIPLVLAGEGEQFF. The CDR3 DNA follows: TGCGCCAGCAGCATCCCTCTTGTGCTAGCGGGAGAGGGTGAGCAGTTCTTC. Supplemented by reference TRBV5-1 and TRBJ2-1, the full variable domain reads KAGVTQTPRYLIKTRGQQVTLSCSPISGHRSVSWYQQTPGQGLQFLFEYFSETQRNKGNFPGRFSGRQFSNSRSEMNVSTLELGDSALYLCASSIPLVLAGEGEQFFGPGTRLTVL.

CDR3 residues: CASSWTGAGNQPQHF. CDR3 nucleotides: TGCGCCAGCAGCTGGACAGGGGCAGGGAATCAGCCCCAGCATTTT. The chain employs TRBV5-1 and TRBJ1-5; 9 nucleotides agree with TRBD1. The CDR3 sequence is 15 residues long. Germline CDR1 is SGHRS and CDR2 is YFSETQ. Losses at the gene ends were 3 bases for V and 4 bases for J; bases not matched to a gene: 5.

In this sample, this clone turned up a few times. The chain joins TRBV6-1 to TRBJ2-7; D may be TRBD1 or TRBD2 (7 bases each). Trimming removed 9 bases from V and 0 bases from J, with 12 bases in between. This CDR3 has 13 residues. Germline values: CDR1 MNHNS, CDR2 SASEGT. CDR3 protein: CASQGGSSYEQYF. CDR3 bases: TGTGCCAGTCAGGGGGGGAGCTCCTACGAGCAGTACTTC.

V is TRBV19 and J is TRBJ2-7; D may be TRBD2 (5 bases). The germline V gene encodes CDR1 LNHDA and CDR2 SQIVND (reference sequence). Deletions cut 2 bases from V and 0 bases from J, with 8 bases between. CDR3 length: 14 amino acids. The CDR3 sequence: CASSIFGNSYEQYF. The CDR3 nucleotides read TGTGCCAGTAGTATATTCGGGAACTCCTACGAGCAGTACTTC. Drawing the rest from reference TRBV19 and TRBJ2-7, the complete variable domain is DGGITQSPKYLFRKEGQNVTLSCEQNLNHDAMYWYRQDPGQGLRLIYYSQIVNDFQKGDIAEGYSVSREKKESFPLTVTSAQKNPTAFYLCASSIFGNSYEQYFGPGTRLTVT.

The V gene is TRBV30, the J gene TRBJ1-1, with 8 bases aligning to TRBD1. Unmatched junction bases numbered 7, after V lost 3 bases and J lost 1 base. There are 15 residues in the CDR3. The germline V gene has CDR1 GTSNPN and CDR2 SVGIG (reference sequence). The CDR3 DNA reads TGTGCCTGGAGCTTTACAGGGGGGAAGAACACTGAAGCTTTCTTT. Its protein product is CAWSFTGGKNTEAFF.

V and J are TRBV19 and TRBJ1-2; D ambiguous. V shed 1 base and J shed 8 bases, with 5 bases lying between them. The V gene's germline CDR1 is LNHDA and CDR2 SQIVND (reference sequence). The CDR3 totals 11 residues. This chain's CDR3 is CASSIGDGYTF. CDR3 DNA sequence: TGTGCCAGTAGTATAGGCGACGGCTACACCTTC. The whole variable domain, remainder taken from reference TRBV19 and TRBJ1-2, is DGGITQSPKYLFRKEGQNVTLSCEQNLNHDAMYWYRQDPGQGLRLIYYSQIVNDFQKGDIAEGYSVSREKKESFPLTVTSAQKNPTAFYLCASSIGDGYTFGSGTRLTVV.

The chain is built from TRBV9 and TRBJ2-1; TRBD2 agrees at 8 bases. Per the germline V gene, CDR1 is SGDLS and CDR2 is YYNGEE. The CDR3 is 16 residues long. Germline trimming cut 1 base from V and 2 bases from J; bases unmatched to any gene: 5. Here the CDR3 reads CASSVLSGGPYNEQFF. CDR3 in DNA: TGTGCCAGCAGCGTACTCTCGGGAGGGCCCTACAATGAGCAGTTCTTC.

The V call is TRBV7-3, the J call TRBJ1-1; TRBD1 might be the D (6 bases). CDR3 size: 14 residues. Between the trimmed V and J ends, which lost 2 bases and 1 base, there was a span of 8 bases. Germline lookup yields CDR1 SGHTA and CDR2 FQGTGA. The CDR3 sequence: CASSLGGQNTEAFF. The CDR3 DNA reads as TGTGCCAGCAGCTTAGGGGGACAGAACACTGAAGCTTTCTTT.

The J gene is TRBJ2-2, the V gene TRBV13; 10 nucleotides line up with TRBD2. Per the germline V gene, CDR1 is PRHDT and CDR2 is FYEKMQ (reference sequence). This CDR3 has 18 residues. V was clipped by 2 bases and J by 6 bases; unmatched bases: 12. The CDR3 spells CASSLSGLAALGPGELFF. The CDR3 region has the DNA TGTGCCAGCAGCTTAAGTGGACTAGCGGCCCTGGGACCCGGGGAGCTGTTTTTT.

This sequence joins TRBV11-1 and TRBJ2-1, with a possible D match to TRBD2 (5 bases). The germline V gene encodes CDR1 SGHAT and CDR2 FQDESV (reference sequence). V was clipped by 0 bases and J by 5 bases, with 8 bases between them. This CDR3 has 14 amino acids. The CDR3 is CASSLASGNNEQFF. The CDR3 DNA is TGTGCCAGCAGCTTAGCATCCGGGAACAATGAGCAGTTCTTC.

This clone was recorded once. This chain uses TRBV4-2 with TRBJ1-2; D call uncertain. The germline gives CDR1 LGHNA, CDR2 YNFKEQ. V gave up 6 bases and J gave up 4 bases, with 12 bases separating them. There are 13 residues in the CDR3. CDR3 loop: CASRSPAVYGYTF. CDR3 bases: TGTGCCAGCAGGAGTCCAGCCGTCTATGGCTACACCTTC.

The rearrangement joins TRBV5-4 to TRBJ1-2; no firm D call. Germline V CDR1 and CDR2: SGHNT, YYREEE (reference sequence). Trimming took off 4 bases at V and 4 bases at J, with 17 bases between the two ends. The CDR3 extends over 15 amino acids. CDR3 nucleotides: TGTGCCAGCAGCCTTGGGTCGATGGCTGGCTATGGCTACACCTTC. It specifies CASSLGSMAGYGYTF.

V usage is TRBV18 and J usage is TRBJ2-1, with a possible D match to TRBD1 (5 bases). Trimming left V 3 bases short and J 8 bases short, with 17 bases between. Germline-derived CDR1 and CDR2 are KGHSH and LQKENI. There are 15 residues in the CDR3. CDR3 region: CASSPIGPGMDEQFF. The CDR3, as DNA: TGTGCCAGCTCACCCATCGGTCCAGGGATGGATGAGCAGTTCTTC.

The chain joins TRBV19 to TRBJ2-7; D gene ambiguous. The V end lost 1 base, the J end lost 3 bases, and 10 bases lay between the germline ends. CDR1 is LNHDA, CDR2 SQIVND, per germline (reference sequence). The CDR3 extends over 14 amino acids. The CDR3, as DNA: TGTGCCAGTAGTATAGGGAGCCGCGGCTACGAGCAGTACTTC. Translated: CASSIGSRGYEQYF.

V gene TRBV9 combines with J gene TRBJ2-5, with 7 bases identical to TRBD1. CDR1 and CDR2 (germline): SGDLS, YYNGEE. The CDR3 runs to 14 residues. V lost 4 bases to trimming and J lost 2 bases; unmatched junction nucleotides: 5. CDR3 loop: CASSMTGIQETQYF. The DNA of the CDR3 is TGTGCCAGCAGCATGACAGGGATACAAGAGACCCAGTACTTC.